These T cell receptor beta chains were read from a single sample in a study of blood T cell repertoires in COVID-19. Measured with immunoSEQ multiplex PCR; TCRdb has only the in-frame clones, and not every one. The sample contains some 190,000 clones, roughly 84% of which appear only once. The sample taken for sequencing was peripheral blood. These receptors came from a woman aged 40 to 50 who had recovered from COVID-19. CDR3s include the opening cysteine and the closing phenylalanine or tryptophan. The order of the fields is V gene, clone size, D gene, J gene, CDR3 protein, CDR3 DNA. The D gene is left open where the match is weak. Clone size appears in some rows only: once, few, many, or a class for an expanded clone.

v_call: TRBV10-3; clone_size: NA; d_call: NA; j_call: TRBJ1-5; cdr3_aa: CAISEMVGSNQPQHF; cdr3_nt: TGTGCCATCAGTGAAATGGTCGGGAGCAATCAGCCCCAGCATTTT
v_call: TRBV27; clone_size: NA; d_call: NA; j_call: TRBJ2-1; cdr3_aa: CASSFYGEQFF; cdr3_nt: TGTGCCAGCAGTTTCTATGGTGAGCAGTTCTTC
v_call: TRBV30; clone_size: NA; d_call: TRBD1; j_call: TRBJ2-6; cdr3_aa: CAGQVLSGANVLTF; cdr3_nt: TGTGCCGGACAGGTGCTCTCTGGGGCCAACGTCCTGACTTTC
v_call: TRBV28; clone_size: NA; d_call: NA; j_call: TRBJ1-2; cdr3_aa: CASATEVLKHGYTF; cdr3_nt: TGTGCCAGCGCTACTGAGGTTTTGAAGCATGGCTACACCTTC
v_call: TRBV7-2; clone_size: NA; d_call: NA; j_call: TRBJ2-7; cdr3_aa: CASSLVREWADEQYF; cdr3_nt: TGTGCCAGCAGCTTAGTCCGGGAGTGGGCGGACGAGCAGTACTTC
v_call: TRBV6-5; clone_size: once; d_call: TRBD2; j_call: TRBJ2-3; cdr3_aa: CASRRLAGTDTQYF; cdr3_nt: TGTGCCAGCAGACGACTAGCGGGCACAGATACGCAGTATTTT
v_call: TRBV10-2; clone_size: NA; d_call: NA; j_call: TRBJ2-1; cdr3_aa: CASSRDSVVEQFF; cdr3_nt: TGCGCCAGCAGCCGGGACTCCGTTGTAGAGCAGTTCTTC
v_call: TRBV28; clone_size: NA; d_call: NA; j_call: TRBJ1-2; cdr3_aa: CASSLPSHYGYTF; cdr3_nt: TGTGCCAGCAGTTTACCGAGTCACTATGGCTACACCTTC
v_call: TRBV9; clone_size: NA; d_call: NA; j_call: TRBJ1-5; cdr3_aa: CASSVGSGNNQPQHF; cdr3_nt: TGTGCCAGCAGCGTAGGCTCAGGGAACAATCAGCCCCAGCATTTT
v_call: TRBV6-1; clone_size: NA; d_call: NA; j_call: TRBJ1-1; cdr3_aa: CASSEQGSTEAFF; cdr3_nt: TGTGCCAGCAGTGAACAGGGAAGCACTGAAGCTTTCTTT
v_call: TRBV29-1; clone_size: once; d_call: NA; j_call: TRBJ1-1; cdr3_aa: CSVVGGRNTEAFF; cdr3_nt: TGCAGCGTTGTTGGGGGCCGGAACACTGAAGCTTTCTTT
v_call: TRBV28; clone_size: NA; d_call: NA; j_call: TRBJ1-1; cdr3_aa: CASSPPGTLNTEAFF; cdr3_nt: TGTGCCAGCAGTCCCCCCGGGACATTGAACACTGAAGCTTTCTTT
v_call: TRBV3-1/TRBV3-2; clone_size: NA; d_call: NA; j_call: TRBJ2-7; cdr3_aa: CASSQTWESTYEQYF; cdr3_nt: TGTGCCAGCAGCCAAACGTGGGAGAGCACCTACGAGCAGTACTTC
v_call: TRBV18; clone_size: NA; d_call: NA; j_call: TRBJ2-2; cdr3_aa: CASSPPARGELFF; cdr3_nt: TGTGCCAGCTCACCACCGGCACGCGGGGAGCTGTTTTTT
v_call: TRBV5-4; clone_size: NA; d_call: NA; j_call: TRBJ1-1; cdr3_aa: CASSLETGTEAFF; cdr3_nt: TGTGCCAGCAGCTTGGAGACGGGCACTGAAGCTTTCTTT
v_call: TRBV9; clone_size: NA; d_call: NA; j_call: TRBJ2-1; cdr3_aa: CASSVVGSSYNEQFF; cdr3_nt: TGTGCCAGCAGCGTGGTAGGGAGCTCCTACAATGAGCAGTTCTTC
v_call: TRBV11-1; clone_size: NA; d_call: NA; j_call: TRBJ2-2; cdr3_aa: CASSPGVGGELFF; cdr3_nt: TGTGCCAGCAGCCCAGGGGTCGGCGGGGAGCTGTTTTTT
v_call: TRBV13; clone_size: few; d_call: TRBD2; j_call: TRBJ2-1; cdr3_aa: CASRDYHYNEQFF; cdr3_nt: TGTGCCAGCCGGGACTACCACTACAATGAGCAGTTCTTC
v_call: TRBV19; clone_size: NA; d_call: NA; j_call: TRBJ2-1; cdr3_aa: CASSLISVNEQFF; cdr3_nt: TGTGCCAGTAGCCTGATCTCGGTCAATGAGCAGTTCTTC
v_call: TRBV7-2; clone_size: NA; d_call: TRBD1; j_call: TRBJ1-2; cdr3_aa: CASSLDQGARGYTF; cdr3_nt: TGTGCCAGCAGCTTAGATCAGGGGGCTCGTGGCTACACCTTC
v_call: TRBV11-1; clone_size: NA; d_call: NA; j_call: TRBJ2-7; cdr3_aa: CASSLEGVLPYEQYF; cdr3_nt: TGTGCCAGCAGCTTAGAGGGAGTCCTTCCCTACGAGCAGTACTTC
v_call: TRBV6-5; clone_size: NA; d_call: NA; j_call: TRBJ1-5; cdr3_aa: CASSSQQNQPQHF; cdr3_nt: TGTGCCAGCAGTTCACAACAGAATCAGCCCCAGCATTTT
v_call: TRBV6-4; clone_size: NA; d_call: TRBD1; j_call: TRBJ1-5; cdr3_aa: CASSEDTGARQPQHF; cdr3_nt: TGTGCCAGCAGTGAGGACACAGGGGCACGACAGCCCCAGCATTTT
v_call: TRBV30; clone_size: NA; d_call: NA; j_call: TRBJ2-3; cdr3_aa: CAWARGFADTQYF; cdr3_nt: TGTGCCTGGGCCCGGGGGTTCGCAGATACGCAGTATTTT
v_call: TRBV19; clone_size: NA; d_call: NA; j_call: TRBJ1-5; cdr3_aa: CASSIGSWVTQPQHF; cdr3_nt: TGTGCCAGTAGTATCGGGTCCTGGGTAACTCAGCCCCAGCATTTT
v_call: TRBV20-1; clone_size: NA; d_call: NA; j_call: TRBJ1-1; cdr3_aa: CSASGPNGAFF; cdr3_nt: TGCAGTGCTAGCGGTCCGAATGGAGCTTTCTTT
v_call: TRBV6-5; clone_size: NA; d_call: NA; j_call: TRBJ1-6; cdr3_aa: CASSPDRNLSPLHF; cdr3_nt: TGTGCCAGCAGCCCCGACAGGAACCTTTCACCCCTCCACTTT
v_call: TRBV6-1; clone_size: few; d_call: TRBD1; j_call: TRBJ1-1; cdr3_aa: CASSEPTGLNTEAFF; cdr3_nt: TGTGCCAGCAGTGAACCGACAGGGCTAAACACTGAAGCTTTCTTT
v_call: TRBV25-1; clone_size: NA; d_call: NA; j_call: TRBJ2-1; cdr3_aa: CASSPERATSYNEQFF; cdr3_nt: TGTGCCAGCAGCCCCGAGCGGGCGACTTCCTACAATGAGCAGTTCTTC
v_call: TRBV6-5; clone_size: NA; d_call: NA; j_call: TRBJ2-7; cdr3_aa: CASSLLTGGAYEQYF; cdr3_nt: TGTGCCAGCAGTCTCCTTACGGGGGGCGCCTACGAGCAGTACTTC
v_call: TRBV30; clone_size: NA; d_call: NA; j_call: TRBJ2-7; cdr3_aa: CAWSPGGPYEQYF; cdr3_nt: TGTGCCTGGAGTCCCGGGGGGCCCTACGAGCAGTACTTC
v_call: TRBV6-2/TRBV6-3; clone_size: NA; d_call: NA; j_call: TRBJ1-2; cdr3_aa: CASSSDTNYGYTF; cdr3_nt: TGTGCCAGCAGCTCGGACACCAACTATGGCTACACCTTC
v_call: TRBV29-1; clone_size: once; d_call: TRBD2; j_call: TRBJ2-7; cdr3_aa: CSVEKREGPRSYEQYF; cdr3_nt: TGCAGCGTTGAGAAGCGGGAGGGTCCTCGCTCCTACGAGCAGTACTTC